This TCR beta chain appears in the sequencing data of a study of T cell responses to AZD1222 COVID-19 vaccine. Study-level points and caveats: Breadth and depth of Spike-specific TCRs rose after two AZD1222 doses.

The repertoire was sequenced with immunoSEQ multiplex PCR; TCRdb's copy has only in-frame clones and lacks some. The repertoire holds 150,000 or so clones, with 90% as singletons. A remark on this clone: Its antigen is unidentified.

The TCR was taken from an adult who received the AZD1222 COVID-19 vaccine. The sample consisted of peripheral blood, taken 28 days after the second AZD1222 dose.

CDR3 sequence (DNA): TGTGCCAGCAGCTTAAGATCGCAGGGACTAGAGAACACCGGGGAGCTGTTTTTT. It encodes CASSLRSQGLENTGELFF. V usage is TRBV11-2 and J usage is TRBJ2-2, with 8 bases lining up with TRBD2. Per the germline V gene, CDR1 is SGHAT and CDR2 is FQNNGV. The CDR3 runs to 18 residues. The junction had 9 bases not matched to a gene; V was cut back by 2 bases and J by 1 base.